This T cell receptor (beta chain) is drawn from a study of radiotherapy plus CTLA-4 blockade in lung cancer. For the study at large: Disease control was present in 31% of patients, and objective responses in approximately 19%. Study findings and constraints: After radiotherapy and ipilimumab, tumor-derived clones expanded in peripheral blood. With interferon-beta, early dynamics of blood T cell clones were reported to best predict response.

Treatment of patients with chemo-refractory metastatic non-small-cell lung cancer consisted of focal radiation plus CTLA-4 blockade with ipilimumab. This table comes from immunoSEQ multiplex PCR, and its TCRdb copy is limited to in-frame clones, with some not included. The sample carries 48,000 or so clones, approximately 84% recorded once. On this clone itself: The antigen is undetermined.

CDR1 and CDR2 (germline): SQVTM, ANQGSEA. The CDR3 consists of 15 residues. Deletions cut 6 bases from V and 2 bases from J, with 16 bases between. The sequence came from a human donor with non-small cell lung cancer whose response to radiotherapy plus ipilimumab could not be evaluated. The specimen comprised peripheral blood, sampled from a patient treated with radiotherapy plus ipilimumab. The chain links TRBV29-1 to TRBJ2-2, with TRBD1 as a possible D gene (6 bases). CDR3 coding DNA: TGCAGCGTAGGACAACAGGGTAGTAACACCGGGGAGCTGTTTTTT. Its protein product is CSVGQQGSNTGELFF.